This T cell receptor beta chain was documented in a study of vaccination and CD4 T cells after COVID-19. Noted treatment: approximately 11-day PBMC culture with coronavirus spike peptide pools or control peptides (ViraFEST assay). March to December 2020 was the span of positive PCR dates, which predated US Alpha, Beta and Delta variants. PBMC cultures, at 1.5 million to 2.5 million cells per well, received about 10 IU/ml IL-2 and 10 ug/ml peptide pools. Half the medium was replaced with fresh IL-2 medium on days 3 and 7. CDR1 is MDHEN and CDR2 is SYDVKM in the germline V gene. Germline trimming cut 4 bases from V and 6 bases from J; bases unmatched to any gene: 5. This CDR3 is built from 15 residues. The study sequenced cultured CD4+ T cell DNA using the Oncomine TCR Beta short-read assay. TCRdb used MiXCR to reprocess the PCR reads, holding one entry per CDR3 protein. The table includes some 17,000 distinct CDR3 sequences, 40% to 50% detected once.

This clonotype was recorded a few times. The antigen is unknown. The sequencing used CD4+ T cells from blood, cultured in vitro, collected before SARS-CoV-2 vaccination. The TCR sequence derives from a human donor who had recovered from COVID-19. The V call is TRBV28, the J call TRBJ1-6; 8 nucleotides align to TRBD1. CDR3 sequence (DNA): TGTGCCAGCAGTTCCCAGACAGGGGTTAATTCACCCCTCCACTTT. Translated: CASSSQTGVNSPLHF.